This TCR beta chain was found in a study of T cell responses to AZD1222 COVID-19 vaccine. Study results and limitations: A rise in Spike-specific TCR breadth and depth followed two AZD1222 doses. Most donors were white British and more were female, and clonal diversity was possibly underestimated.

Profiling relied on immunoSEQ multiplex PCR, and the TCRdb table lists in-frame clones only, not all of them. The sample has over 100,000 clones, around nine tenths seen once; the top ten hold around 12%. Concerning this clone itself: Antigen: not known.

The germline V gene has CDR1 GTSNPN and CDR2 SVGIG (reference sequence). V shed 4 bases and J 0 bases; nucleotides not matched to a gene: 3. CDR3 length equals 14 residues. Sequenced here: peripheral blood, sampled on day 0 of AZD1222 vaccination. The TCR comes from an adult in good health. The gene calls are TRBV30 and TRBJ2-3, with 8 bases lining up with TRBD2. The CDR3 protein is CAWKVAGSTDTQYF. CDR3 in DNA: TGTGCCTGGAAGGTAGCGGGGAGCACAGATACGCAGTATTTT.